Ten or more counts support the clone carrying this T cell receptor (beta chain). What it binds is not known. This sample stems from a study of identical twins. Trimming stripped 5 bases from V and 10 bases from J, with 9 bases between. This CDR3 contains 11 residues. The germline V gene encodes CDR1 SEHNR and CDR2 FQNEAQ (reference sequence). Study-level results: Conclusions were based on cross-sectional statistical analysis, without following the same donors.

Each CDR3 protein is one row after TCRdb ran MiXCR on the 5' RACE reads. The repertoire holds around 220,000 distinct CDR3 sequences, with over 9.5% as singletons. This TCR was recovered from a man aged 50-60 years in good health. The genes are TRBV7-9 and TRBJ2-1; no clear D. Input material: memory T cells sorted from blood. Here the CDR3 reads CASSKLQEQFF. CDR3 bases: TGTGCCAGCAGCAAATTACAGGAGCAGTTCTTC.